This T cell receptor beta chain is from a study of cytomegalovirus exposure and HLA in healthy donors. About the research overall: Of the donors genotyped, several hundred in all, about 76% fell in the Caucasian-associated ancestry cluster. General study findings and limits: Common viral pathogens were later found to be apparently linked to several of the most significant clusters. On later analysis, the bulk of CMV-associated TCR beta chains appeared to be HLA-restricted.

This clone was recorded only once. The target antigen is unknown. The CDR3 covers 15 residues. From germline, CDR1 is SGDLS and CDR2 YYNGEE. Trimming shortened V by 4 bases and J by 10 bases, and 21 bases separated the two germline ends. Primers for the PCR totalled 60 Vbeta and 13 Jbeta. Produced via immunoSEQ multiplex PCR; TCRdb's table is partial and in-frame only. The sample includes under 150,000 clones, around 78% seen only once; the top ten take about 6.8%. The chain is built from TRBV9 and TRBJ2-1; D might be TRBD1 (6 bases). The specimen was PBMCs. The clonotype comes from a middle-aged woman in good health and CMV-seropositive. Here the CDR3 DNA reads TGTGCCAGCAGCCCCCGGGCATATCTTCAGGGGGAGCAGTTCTTC. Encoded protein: CASSPRAYLQGEQFF.